In this sample, the clone carrying this T cell receptor (beta chain) turned up a few times. No antigen is known for it. The data were obtained in a study of CD8 T cells in ankylosing spondylitis. Notes on the study in general: Both synovial fluid and blood in reactive arthritis had previously been reported to carry some motif variants. What seemed typical of ankylosing spondylitis blood was a TCR beta motif built from 8 or 9 highly homologous variants. The study looked at matched synovial fluid samples from ankylosing spondylitis patients. Disease-linked clones were reported to be significantly enriched there. Disease-linked clones, CD8+, were relatively rare in peripheral blood.

Germline loops: CDR1 SNHLY, CDR2 FYNNEI. CDR3 length: 15 residues. V was clipped by 0 bases and J by 0 bases, with 8 bases between them. Preparation of TCR beta libraries was done by quantitative 5'-RACE with molecular barcodes. MiXCR, applied by TCRdb to the 5' RACE reads, yields one record per CDR3 protein. The data show about 450,000 distinct CDR3 sequences, with more than 25% seen just once and 0.89% held by the top ten. The clonotype originates from a male donor with ankylosing spondylitis. Sample: blood, either unsorted or a sorted T cell fraction (not recorded which). This chain connects TRBV2 to TRBJ1-1; the D is unclear. Written as DNA, the CDR3 is TGTGCCAGCAGTGAAGCTGAGAGAATGAACACTGAAGCTTTCTTT. It specifies CASSEAERMNTEAFF.